The 20 T cell receptor beta chains below were found in one sample sequenced in a study of OX40 agonist ivuxolimab in advanced cancers. Data came from immunoSEQ multiplex PCR; TCRdb stores just in-frame clones and leaves some out. The data show around 80,000 clones, about 92% seen once. The material was CD4+ or CD8+ T cells sorted from blood, obtained in a trial of the OX40 agonist ivuxolimab. The receptors were sampled from an adult with an advanced solid tumor such as melanoma, head and neck, liver or kidney cancer.

The rearrangement uses TRBV27 and TRBJ2-7; 8 positions agree with TRBD1. Trimming cost V 6 bases and J 3 bases; bases outside gene matches: 16. The germline V gene has CDR1 MNHEY and CDR2 SMNVEV (reference sequence). CDR3 length equals 17 residues. CDR3 sequence (DNA): TGTGCCAGCAGAACGTTCGCCGGGACAGGAGGAATCTACGAGCAGTACTTC. Its translation is CASRTFAGTGGIYEQYF.

The chain has TRBV27 and TRBJ2-1, with 10 bases aligning to TRBD2. Germline V CDR1 and CDR2: MNHEY, SMNVEV (reference sequence). This CDR3 region has 17 residues. Trimming took 5 bases from V and 3 from J; bases not matched to a gene: 10. The CDR3 DNA sequence: TGTGCCAGCAGTGCCCGTCCCGGGACTAGCGTCTACAATGAGCAGTTCTTC. Protein sequence: CASSARPGTSVYNEQFF.

The V gene is TRBV5-4, the J gene TRBJ1-4; 9 nucleotides align to TRBD1. CDR1 and CDR2 from the germline V gene are SGHNT and YYREEE (reference sequence). This CDR3 comprises 15 residues. The V gene end was trimmed by 0 bases and the J gene end by 5 bases; junction bases not matched to a gene: 2. The CDR3 DNA follows: TGTGCCAGCAGCTTGGAGGGGACAGGGAATGAAAAACTGTTTTTT. Its protein is CASSLEGTGNEKLFF. The full variable domain, its missing parts supplied by reference TRBV5-4 and TRBJ1-4, is ETGVTQSPTHLIKTRGQQVTLRCSSQSGHNTVSWYQQALGQGPQFIFQYYREEENGRGNFPPRFSGLQFPNYSSELNVNALELDDSALYLCASSLEGTGNEKLFFGSGTQLSVL.

In the case of this clone: The junction departs from germline at one end; a sequencing error may be responsible. DNA for the CDR3: TGTGCCTGCAGGGATCGGAATCAGCCCCAGCATTTT. As protein: CACRDRNQPQHF. The chain combines TRBV2 with TRBJ1-5; D is possibly TRBD1 (5 bases). CDR1 is SNHLY and CDR2 is FYNNEI in the germline V gene. CDR3 length equals 12 residues. Supplemented by reference TRBV2 and TRBJ1-5, the full variable domain reads EPEVTQTPSHQVTQMGQEVILRCVPISNHLYFYWYRQILGQKVEFLVSFYNNEISEKSEIFDDQFSVERPDGSNFTLKIRSTKLEDSAMYFCACRDRNQPQHFGDGTRLSIL.

The genes are TRBV5-1 and TRBJ1-3; D is unclear. This CDR3 has 16 amino acids. V lost 6 bases and J lost 0, with 16 bases in between. Germline V gives CDR1 SGHRS, CDR2 YFSETQ. Here the CDR3 DNA reads TGCGCCAGCACCCCGGTCGGACGGAGCTCTGGAAACACCATATATTTT. It encodes CASTPVGRSSGNTIYF.

The chain combines TRBV2 with TRBJ1-1; perhaps TRBD1 as D (5 bases). CDR3 size: 13 residues. With 7 bases removed from V and 2 bases from J, the gap between germline ends came to 11 bases. CDR1 SNHLY and CDR2 FYNNEI come from the germline V gene. The CDR3 is CASNRGPNTEAFF. The CDR3 DNA reads as TGTGCCAGCAACCGGGGCCCCAACACTGAAGCTTTCTTT. Based on the CDR3 plus reference TRBV2 and TRBJ1-1, the full variable domain is EPEVTQTPSHQVTQMGQEVILRCVPISNHLYFYWYRQILGQKVEFLVSFYNNEISEKSEIFDDQFSVERPDGSNFTLKIRSTKLEDSAMYFCASNRGPNTEAFFGQGTRLTVV.

V is TRBV6-5 and J is TRBJ1-1; D may be TRBD1 (6 bases). The CDR3 runs to 14 residues. V lost 6 bases and J 2 bases, leaving 13 bases between the germline ends. The germline CDR1 and CDR2 sequences are MNHEY and SVGAGI. The CDR3 DNA reads as TGTGCCAGCAGACTCGGGGGGGCCAACACTGAAGCTTTCTTT. Protein: CASRLGGANTEAFF.

The V and J genes are TRBV10-3 and TRBJ2-3; TRBD2 matches 7 bases. Germline V gives CDR1 ENHRY, CDR2 SYGVKD. J gave up 5 bases and V 4 bases, and 9 bases lay outside the gene matches. The CDR3 is made up of 15 amino acids. The CDR3 protein is CAISGAGNVGDTQYF. The DNA for the CDR3 is TGTGCCATCAGTGGAGCGGGGAACGTGGGAGATACGCAGTATTTT.

The chain combines TRBV19 with TRBJ2-4; D not certain. Germline V gene data show CDR1 as LNHDA and CDR2 as SQIVND (reference sequence). The CDR3 sequence is 15 residues long. Trimming took 3 bases from V and 5 from J, leaving 14 bases between them. The DNA of the CDR3 is TGTGCCAGTAGTATTGCAGGAACTTGGGAAAACATTCAGTACTTC. This encodes CASSIAGTWENIQYF.

J is TRBJ2-3 and V is TRBV10-1; 8 bases fit TRBD2. The CDR3 contains 15 residues. Germline V gives CDR1 WNHNN, CDR2 SYGVQD (reference sequence). V lost 4 bases, J lost 0 bases, and 3 bases stayed unmatched. CDR3 sequence: CASSGQRGSTDTQYF. In nucleotides, the CDR3 is TGCGCCAGCAGTGGTCAGCGGGGGAGCACAGATACGCAGTATTTT.

This chain connects TRBV18 to TRBJ1-4; D gene ambiguous. CDR3 length: 17 amino acids. V was trimmed by 1 base and J by 8 bases, leaving 20 bases between them. Germline V gene data show CDR1 as KGHSH and CDR2 as LQKENI. The CDR3 here is CASSPRPPSVRREKLFF. DNA of the CDR3: TGTGCCAGCTCACCACGGCCCCCCAGTGTGAGGAGGGAAAAACTGTTTTTT.

The rearrangement joins TRBV19 to TRBJ2-7; TRBD1 matches at 8 bases. Germline CDR1 is LNHDA and CDR2 is SQIVND (reference sequence). The CDR3 contains 13 residues. Trimming removed 7 bases from V and 4 bases from J; junction bases left unmatched: 6. CDR3 coding DNA: TGTGCCAGTAAAGGCAGGGGGCCGTACGAGCAGTACTTC. This encodes CASKGRGPYEQYF.

V gene TRBV7-8 combines with J gene TRBJ2-5; D might be TRBD2 (5 bases). The CDR3 has 16 amino acids. In germline, CDR1 is SGHVS, CDR2 FQNEAQ. V was shortened by 3 bases and J by 1 base, with 15 bases between the two germline ends. In DNA, the CDR3 is TGTGCCAGCAGCTTCTCGAGACTTAGCGCCCAAGAGACCCAGTACTTC. Protein product: CASSFSRLSAQETQYF.

V usage is TRBV2 and J usage is TRBJ1-1; D is perhaps TRBD1 (6 bases). Trimming pared 5 bases from V and 1 base from J, leaving 11 bases between. The CDR3 consists of 14 residues. Germline V gene sequence: CDR1 SNHLY, CDR2 FYNNEI. The CDR3 spells CASSSGTPNTEAFF. The CDR3 nucleotides are TGTGCCAGCAGTTCCGGGACACCGAACACTGAAGCTTTCTTT.

The V gene is TRBV5-1, the J gene TRBJ2-1; no clear D. Trimming removed 0 bases at V and 8 bases at J, with 9 bases between. Germline CDR1 and CDR2: SGHRS and YFSETQ. The length of the CDR3 is 13 residues. The CDR3 loop reads CASSLEIADEQFF. As DNA, the CDR3 is TGCGCCAGCAGCTTGGAAATTGCCGATGAGCAGTTCTTC.

The CDR3, as DNA: TGTGCCAGCAGCGACACAGGTCCTAATGAAAAACTGTTTTTT. Translating it yields CASSDTGPNEKLFF. V gene TRBV9 combines with J gene TRBJ1-4, with a possible D match to TRBD1 (5 bases). The germline V and J ends were trimmed by 3 bases and 3 bases, with 9 bases remaining between them. Germline V CDR1 and CDR2: SGDLS, YYNGEE. The CDR3 runs to 14 residues.

The chain links TRBV13 to TRBJ1-1, with 10 nucleotides matching TRBD1. The germline V gene encodes CDR1 PRHDT and CDR2 FYEKMQ (reference sequence). J gave up 3 bases and V 5 bases, and 12 bases lay outside the gene matches. This CDR3 contains 17 residues. CDR3 loop: CASSQKSGTGVDTEAFF. DNA for the CDR3: TGTGCCAGCAGCCAAAAATCCGGGACAGGGGTTGACACTGAAGCTTTCTTT.

This clone was detected a few times. The J gene is TRBJ1-1, the V gene TRBV30; D is undetermined. Trimming pared 0 bases from V and 6 bases from J, leaving 5 bases between. CDR1 and CDR2 (germline): GTSNPN, SVGIG (reference sequence). This CDR3 is built from 11 residues. CDR3 in DNA: TGTGCCTGGAGTGTATCCCCTGAAGCTTTCTTT. Protein sequence: CAWSVSPEAFF.

On this clone: Other DNA sequences from this sample encode an identical CDR3 as well. The chain links TRBV11-3 to TRBJ1-1; possible D gene TRBD1, 5 bases. V was cut by 5 bases and J by 2 bases, with 9 bases left in between. The CDR3 extends over 13 amino acids. Germline V gene sequence: CDR1 SGHNT, CDR2 YENEEA. The CDR3 region has the DNA TGTGCCAGCAGCCTGGGGGGTAACACTGAAGCTTTCTTT. It yields the protein CASSLGGNTEAFF.

The chain carries TRBV28 and TRBJ1-1; unclear D gene. The ends were cut back, 11 bases at V and 1 base at J, with 14 bases in the middle. The CDR3 has 13 amino acids. CDR1 MDHEN and CDR2 SYDVKM come from the germline V gene. The CDR3 sequence: CAVKGRGNTEAFF. CDR3 DNA: TGTGCCGTGAAGGGCAGAGGGAACACTGAAGCTTTCTTT. The full variable domain, completed using reference TRBV28 and TRBJ1-1, is DVKVTQSSRYLVKRTGEKVFLECVQDMDHENMFWYRQDPGLGLRLIYFSYDVKMKEKGDIPEGYSVSREKKERFSLILESASTNQTSMYLCAVKGRGNTEAFFGQGTRLTVV.